This is a list of T cell receptor beta chains from one sample in a study of early T cells in non-severe SARS-CoV-2 infection. One entry per CDR3 protein results from TCRdb running MiXCR on the 5' RACE reads. The table has some 62,000 distinct CDR3 sequences, almost 9.5% seen once. Input material: whole blood. These receptors were collected from an adult who was a healthcare worker with PCR-confirmed SARS-CoV-2 infection or an uninfected control (not recorded which). Each CDR3 is given with its conserved first and last residue. The D gene is left open where the match is weak. Size is omitted from some rows. Given values are once, few, many or a class for expanded clones.

D gene: NA
clone size: few
V gene: TRBV7-8
J gene: TRBJ1-3
CDR3 protein: CASSLGGGEPGNTIYF
CDR3 DNA: TGTGCCAGCAGCTTAGGTGGGGGAGAACCTGGAAACACCATATATTTT

D gene: NA
clone size: NA
V gene: TRBV7-9
J gene: TRBJ1-2
CDR3 protein: CASSLIDVFRGYGYTF
CDR3 DNA: TGTGCCAGCAGCTTGATCGACGTCTTTCGGGGATATGGCTACACCTTC

D gene: TRBD1
clone size: many
V gene: TRBV10-3
J gene: TRBJ2-2
CDR3 protein: CAISVGTGPGELFF
CDR3 DNA: TGTGCCATCAGTGTTGGGACAGGGCCCGGGGAGCTGTTTTTT

D gene: NA
clone size: few
V gene: TRBV19
J gene: TRBJ1-5
CDR3 protein: CASSIRDPDRGNQPQHF
CDR3 DNA: TGTGCCAGTAGTATCCGGGACCCCGATCGGGGCAATCAGCCCCAGCATTTT

D gene: NA
clone size: NA
V gene: TRBV7-9
J gene: TRBJ1-4
CDR3 protein: CASSPEGVEKLFF
CDR3 DNA: TGTGCCAGCAGCCCAGAGGGGGTTGAAAAACTGTTTTTT

D gene: TRBD1
clone size: NA
V gene: TRBV5-6
J gene: TRBJ2-2
CDR3 protein: CASSSSQGAGTGELFF
CDR3 DNA: TGTGCCAGCAGCTCATCACAGGGGGCTGGTACCGGGGAGCTGTTTTTT

D gene: NA
clone size: NA
V gene: TRBV27
J gene: TRBJ2-1
CDR3 protein: CASSLRGNNEQFF
CDR3 DNA: TGTGCCAGCAGTTTAAGAGGAAACAATGAGCAGTTCTTC

D gene: NA
clone size: many
V gene: TRBV2
J gene: TRBJ2-5
CDR3 protein: CASSKGTLRETQYF
CDR3 DNA: TGTGCCAGCAGTAAAGGGACATTGCGAGAGACCCAGTACTTC

D gene: NA
clone size: many
V gene: TRBV5-1
J gene: TRBJ1-5
CDR3 protein: CASSLEGAYNQPQHF
CDR3 DNA: TGCGCCAGCAGCTTGGAAGGGGCCTACAATCAGCCCCAGCATTTT

D gene: NA
clone size: few
V gene: TRBV9
J gene: TRBJ2-3
CDR3 protein: CASSVESGADTQYF
CDR3 DNA: TGTGCCAGCAGCGTAGAATCAGGGGCAGATACGCAGTATTTT

D gene: NA
clone size: NA
V gene: TRBV7-3
J gene: TRBJ1-6
CDR3 protein: CASSLIIPHTSGSPLHF
CDR3 DNA: TGTGCCAGCAGCTTAATCATCCCACATACATCGGGTTCACCCCTCCACTTT

D gene: TRBD2
clone size: once
V gene: TRBV6-5
J gene: TRBJ2-1
CDR3 protein: CATGLAAPVGEQFF
CDR3 DNA: TGTGCCACAGGACTAGCGGCACCCGTGGGTGAGCAGTTCTTC

D gene: NA
clone size: few
V gene: TRBV3-1
J gene: TRBJ2-5
CDR3 protein: CASSQVRETQYF
CDR3 DNA: TGTGCCAGCAGCCAAGTCCGAGAGACCCAGTACTTC

D gene: NA
clone size: many
V gene: TRBV18
J gene: TRBJ2-1
CDR3 protein: CASSPQAGRLYNEQFF
CDR3 DNA: TGTGCCAGCTCACCACAAGCAGGGCGACTTTACAATGAGCAGTTCTTC

D gene: TRBD2
clone size: few
V gene: TRBV6-5
J gene: TRBJ2-3
CDR3 protein: CASSLASGGPSTDTQYF
CDR3 DNA: TGTGCCAGCAGTTTAGCTAGCGGGGGGCCTAGCACAGATACGCAGTATTTT

D gene: NA
clone size: few
V gene: TRBV2
J gene: TRBJ2-5
CDR3 protein: CASSDAGMGQTQYF
CDR3 DNA: TGTGCCAGCAGTGATGCGGGGATGGGTCAGACCCAGTACTTC

D gene: TRBD1
clone size: many
V gene: TRBV11-2
J gene: TRBJ1-1
CDR3 protein: CASSLTGAMNTEAFF
CDR3 DNA: TGTGCCAGCAGCTTGACAGGGGCCATGAACACTGAAGCTTTCTTT

D gene: TRBD2
clone size: few
V gene: TRBV7-2
J gene: TRBJ2-3
CDR3 protein: CASSSRTSGGAGDTQYF
CDR3 DNA: TGTGCCAGCAGCTCCCGGACTAGCGGGGGGGCGGGAGATACGCAGTATTTT

D gene: TRBD1
clone size: NA
V gene: TRBV28
J gene: TRBJ1-6
CDR3 protein: CASSTDRGPFNSPLHF
CDR3 DNA: TGTGCCAGCAGTACGGACAGGGGACCTTTTAATTCACCCCTCCACTTT

D gene: NA
clone size: NA
V gene: TRBV12-3/TRBV12-4
J gene: TRBJ2-4
CDR3 protein: CASRGPEAKNIQYF
CDR3 DNA: TGTGCCAGCAGGGGCCCGGAAGCCAAAAACATTCAGTACTTC

D gene: NA
clone size: few
V gene: TRBV2
J gene: TRBJ2-3
CDR3 protein: CASSWDPTDTQYF
CDR3 DNA: TGTGCCAGCAGTTGGGACCCCACAGATACGCAGTATTTT

D gene: NA
clone size: many
V gene: TRBV9
J gene: TRBJ2-3
CDR3 protein: CASSPRTFGDTQYF
CDR3 DNA: TGTGCCAGCAGCCCGCGGACATTTGGAGATACGCAGTATTTT

D gene: NA
clone size: many
V gene: TRBV12-3/TRBV12-4
J gene: TRBJ1-1
CDR3 protein: CASSLHAGFPEAFF
CDR3 DNA: TGTGCCAGCAGTCTTCACGCAGGGTTCCCTGAAGCTTTCTTT

D gene: NA
clone size: NA
V gene: TRBV20-1
J gene: TRBJ2-3
CDR3 protein: CGAGTTDTQYF
CDR3 DNA: TGCGGTGCTGGAACCACAGATACGCAGTATTTT

D gene: TRBD1
clone size: many
V gene: TRBV12-3/TRBV12-4
J gene: TRBJ2-1
CDR3 protein: CASIPGQGNNEQFF
CDR3 DNA: TGTGCCAGCATACCGGGACAGGGGAACAATGAGCAGTTCTTC

D gene: NA
clone size: few
V gene: TRBV12-3/TRBV12-4
J gene: TRBJ1-2
CDR3 protein: CASSQTRGYGYTF
CDR3 DNA: TGTGCCAGCAGTCAGACACGGGGCTATGGCTACACCTTC

D gene: TRBD2
clone size: NA
V gene: TRBV12-3/TRBV12-4
J gene: TRBJ2-3
CDR3 protein: CASSPKRENTDTQYF
CDR3 DNA: TGTGCCAGCAGCCCAAAGCGGGAGAACACAGATACGCAGTATTTT

D gene: NA
clone size: many
V gene: TRBV7-9
J gene: TRBJ1-1
CDR3 protein: CASSRPGGTEAFF
CDR3 DNA: TGTGCCAGCAGCCGTCCCGGGGGCACTGAAGCTTTCTTT

D gene: NA
clone size: many
V gene: TRBV12-3/TRBV12-4
J gene: TRBJ2-3
CDR3 protein: CASSPRAPVTDTQYF
CDR3 DNA: TGTGCCAGCAGTCCCAGAGCTCCGGTCACAGATACGCAGTATTTT